This T cell receptor beta chain was identified during a study of monozygotic twins with inflammatory bowel disease. Findings of the study overall: Healthy co-twins exceeded IBD patients in TCRbeta diversity as measured by inverse Simpson.

Germline CDR1 and CDR2: LNHDA and SQIVND (reference sequence). The CDR3 is made up of 15 amino acids. Details on this clonotype: Its antigen remains unidentified.

The template-switching step introduced UMIs that carried a 6-nucleotide sample barcode. TCRdb reprocessed the 5' RACE reads; each CDR3 protein has one entry and no DNA is given. This sample's table reports approximately 330,000 distinct CDR3 sequences. Input material: blood. V is TRBV19 and J is TRBJ2-7. This TCR was sampled from a human donor with ulcerative colitis or Crohn's disease, or a healthy co-twin of an affected twin (not recorded which). CDR3: CASSILQGSPYEQYF.